What follows are 10 T cell receptor beta chains derived from one specimen sequenced in a study of T cell clonality in common variable immunodeficiency. This table comes from immunoSEQ multiplex PCR, and its TCRdb copy is limited to in-frame clones, with some not included. The sample holds roughly 40,000 clones, and no clone turns up only once. The sample consisted of peripheral blood mononuclear cells. These receptor sequences come from a person between 18 and 75 years old in good health.

The table lists this clone with a few counts. From the germline J gene comes the end of the CDR3, since the read stops 3 residues before it. J is TRBJ1-3 and V is TRBV18; D perhaps matches TRBD1 (5 bases). CDR1 is KGHSH, CDR2 LQKENI, per germline. The CDR3 is 16 residues long. The ends were cut back, 2 bases at V and 0 bases at J, with 11 bases in the middle. CDR3 bases read: TGTGCCAGCTCACCAGAATTGGGACTCTCTGGAAACACC. Translation: CASSPELGLSGNT. The whole CDR3 protein reads CASSPELGLSGNTIYF. Full variable domain (missing parts from reference TRBV18 and TRBJ1-3): NAGVMQNPRHLVRRRGQEARLRCSPMKGHSHVYWYRQLPEEGLKFMVYLQKENIIDESGMPKERFSAEFPKEGPSILRIQQVVRGDSAAYFCASSPELGLSGNTIYFGEGSWLTVV.

This clone has a count of ten or more. The CDR3 bases that were read are TGCAGTGCTACGAAACTAGCGGGATCATCAGATACG. Protein: CSATKLAGSSDT. The complete CDR3 reads CSATKLAGSSDTQYF. The genes are TRBV20-1 and TRBJ2-3; 10 positions agree with TRBD2. The CDR3 is cut off 3 residues early in the read; its end comes from the germline J gene. Germline CDR1 DFQATT, CDR2 SNEGSKA (reference sequence). The CDR3 contains 15 residues. The V segment lost 4 bases and the J segment 4 bases; nucleotides outside the gene matches: 8.

This clone was observed at least ten times. The observed sequence ends 3 residues before the CDR3 terminus, with the missing tail filled in from the germline J gene. The genes are TRBV11-2 and TRBJ2-2, with TRBD2 matching 8 bases. There are 15 residues in the CDR3. Looked up from germline, CDR1 is SGHAT and CDR2 is FQNNGV. The part of the CDR3 DNA that was read is TGTGGCGAAGCAGGAAGAGCGGGAGTCACCGGGGAG. This encodes CGEAGRAGVTGE. The entire CDR3 protein is CGEAGRAGVTGELFF.

The CDR3 protein is CARGGARAYDYTF. CDR3 bases read: TGTGCCAGGGGAGGGGCGCGCGCCTACGAC. The chain couples TRBV2 to TRBJ1-2; D perhaps matches TRBD1 (5 bases). The read is 3 residues too short to cover the CDR3 end, so that end is filled in from the germline J gene. The germline V gene encodes CDR1 SNHLY and CDR2 FYNNEI. CDR3 size: 13 residues. Full variable domain (rest looked up from reference TRBV2 and TRBJ1-2): EPEVTQTPSHQVTQMGQEVILRCVPISNHLYFYWYRQILGQKVEFLVSFYNNEISEKSEIFDDQFSVERPDGSNFTLKIRSTKLEDSAMYFCARGGARAYDYTFGSGTRLTVV.

This clone was counted ten times or more. From the germline J gene comes the end of the CDR3, since the read stops 3 residues before it. The J gene is TRBJ1-2, the V gene TRBV18; 8 positions match TRBD1. The germline gives CDR1 KGHSH, CDR2 LQKENI. The V gene end was trimmed by 0 bases and the J gene end by 7 bases; junction bases not matched to a gene: 10. This CDR3 spans 16 amino acids. This chain's CDR3 is CASSPPTTGDPRGYTF. CDR3 DNA (partial): TGTGCCAGCTCACCACCGACGACAGGGGACCCTCGTGGC.

This clone was counted at least ten times. With the read ending 3 residues before the CDR3 end, the germline J gene is used to fill in that end. The V gene is TRBV29-1, the J gene TRBJ2-2; the match to TRBD1 covers 11 bases. Germline-derived CDR1 and CDR2 are SQVTM and ANQGSEA. With V trimmed by 7 bases and J by 7 bases, 2 bases remained unmatched. There are 12 residues in the CDR3. The CDR3 is CSGGQGDGELFF. Partial CDR3 DNA: TGCAGCGGGGGACAGGGGGACGGGGAG.

This clone was observed at least ten times. The sequenced fragment ends 3 residues before the CDR3 boundary, so the rest is inferred from the germline J gene. The rearrangement uses TRBV7-2 and TRBJ2-7; D is ambiguous. The CDR3 runs 14 residues. V was pared by 3 bases and J by 1 base, with 10 bases between. Germline lookup yields CDR1 SGHTA and CDR2 FQGNSA. The CDR3 bases that were read are TGTGCCAGCAGCTTTCAGACGGGTTCCTACGAG. It yields the protein CASSFQTGSYE. The whole CDR3 region reads CASSFQTGSYEQYF.

This clone has ten or more counts. Read coverage stops 3 residues before the CDR3 terminus; the germline J gene supplies the remainder. The rearrangement uses TRBV6-2 or TRBV6-3 and TRBJ2-3, with a tentative D call TRBD1 (7 bases). The germline V gene has CDR1 MNHEY and CDR2 SVGEGT. V gave up 6 bases and J gave up 2 bases, with 15 bases separating them. This CDR3 region has 15 residues. This CDR3 is CASRLEEGATDTQYF. The sequenced part of the CDR3 DNA is TGTGCCAGCAGGTTGGAGGAGGGGGCCACAGATACG.

The sample holds many counts of this clone. The CDR3 goes on 3 residues after the read ends, and that part is filled in from the germline J gene. The rearrangement uses TRBV28 and TRBJ2-3; D may be TRBD2 (6 bases). The CDR3 totals 14 residues. Per germline, CDR1 MDHEN and CDR2 SYDVKM. The covered CDR3 bases are TGTGCCAGCAGTAAGGGACTTAGACAAGAGACG. As protein: CASSKGLRQET. The full-length CDR3 reads as CASSKGLRQETQYF.

This clone has at least ten counts. Sequencing ends 3 residues short of the CDR3 end; the germline J gene provides the rest. The V and J genes are TRBV20-1 and TRBJ2-3; 13 bases are shared with TRBD2. CDR1 and CDR2 (germline): DFQATT, SNEGSKA (reference sequence). The CDR3 contains 15 residues. V lost 3 bases, J lost 6 bases, and 6 bases stayed unmatched. The CDR3 loop reads CSASGRLAGGDTQYF. The DNA read from the CDR3 is TGCAGTGCTAGTGGACGACTAGCGGGAGGTGATACG.